This section outlines one TCR beta chain sequence together with its context. In germline, CDR1 is MGHRA, CDR2 YSYEKL. This CDR3 comprises 15 residues. The V and J ends lost 2 bases and 4 bases respectively, with 14 bases between them. This specimen comes from a study of blood T cell repertoires in COVID-19. Turning to the study itself: There were acute and convalescent COVID-19 samples, and they came from the United States, Italy and Spain. From T cells, B-cell-depleted T cells, or PBMCs came the material, which was cDNA or gDNA.

Per the study methods: Amplification from reference gene primers served as the basis for estimated nucleated cell counts. Sequenced by immunoSEQ multiplex PCR; TCRdb stores in-frame clones only, minus some. The V and J calls and the clone size are those of that table, but D and trimming were determined from the DNA. This table has 200,000 to 250,000 clones, approximately 90% appearing once. The V and J genes are TRBV4-1 and TRBJ1-2, with D possibly matching TRBD1 (5 bases). This clonotype was obtained from an older man with acute or convalescent COVID-19. The sequencing input was peripheral blood. The CDR3 nucleotides read TGCGCCAGCAGCCAACCTGCGACAGAAACCTATGGCTACACCTTC. It encodes CASSQPATETYGYTF.